This TCR beta chain was documented in a study of cytomegalovirus exposure and HLA in healthy donors. CDR3 length: 15 amino acids. Germline-derived CDR1 and CDR2 are MNHEY and SVGAGI. V lost 0 bases to trimming and J lost 9 bases; unmatched junction nucleotides: 6. The PCR used 60 Vbeta and 13 Jbeta primers. Clones were sequenced by immunoSEQ multiplex PCR, and TCRdb holds only the in-frame ones, with some missing. The sample carries approximately 150,000 clones, over 70% recorded once. The TCR was taken from a woman younger than 45 in good health and CMV-seropositive. Material: PBMCs. The chain links TRBV6-5 to TRBJ2-5, with 11 nucleotides matching TRBD2. This chain's CDR3 is CASSYSLAGGKAQYF. As DNA, the CDR3 is TGTGCCAGCAGTTACTCGCTAGCGGGAGGTAAGGCCCAGTACTTC.